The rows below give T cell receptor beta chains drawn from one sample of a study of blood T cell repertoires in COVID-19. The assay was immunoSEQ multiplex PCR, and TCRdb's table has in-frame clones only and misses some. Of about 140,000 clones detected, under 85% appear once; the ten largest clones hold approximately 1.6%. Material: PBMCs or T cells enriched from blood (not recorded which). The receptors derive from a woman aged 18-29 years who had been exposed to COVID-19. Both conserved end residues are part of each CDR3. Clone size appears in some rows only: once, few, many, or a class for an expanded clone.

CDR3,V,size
CASSPDSPGGTTEAFF,TRBV18,NA
CATSATGTGNTEAFF,TRBV24-1,NA
CASSLDLDGYTF,TRBV7-9,NA
CAWSVGSSGYSYNEQFF,TRBV30,NA
CASSQVAGVADTQYF,TRBV7-2,NA
CASSNQAANEKLFF,TRBV19,once
CASSVEGRLRGTEAFF,TRBV9,once
CASSSGFSGANVLTF,TRBV5-5,NA
CASSQVEGDREYEQFF,TRBV4-1,few
CASSLGDRGIGGYTF,TRBV7-3,NA
CASSDSGRPTEAFF,TRBV25-1,NA
CASSPDAQGQPQHF,TRBV18,NA
CASSPTGLGGYTF,TRBV27,NA
CASSAGDSGNTIYF,TRBV10-1,few
CASSPTSGADTQYF,TRBV11-3,NA
CASSLTSQAYNEQFF,TRBV7-3,NA
CASSLTGMVSYEQYF,TRBV28,once
CASSPRRQEWEKLFF,TRBV18,NA
CASSLFHRVQSYGYTF,TRBV19,NA
CASGSRRGGGNEQFF,TRBV2,NA
CASSYDRPSRSSPLHF,TRBV27,NA
CAISRPTEGDYEQYF,TRBV10-3,NA
CASGIQGGATNEKLFF,TRBV5-1,NA
CASSQQPGQKLFF,TRBV4-3,NA